A single sample is the source of the 20 T cell receptor beta chains below, sequenced in a study of tumor and adjacent non-tumor tissue in lung cancer. The template was RNA from unsorted bulk tissue. More than 3 cm separated this lung sample from the edge of the tumor. The library came from three nested PCR rounds adapted from ARM-PCR protocols. One entry per CDR3 protein, called by TCRdb with MiXCR from the multiplex PCR reads. The sample includes approximately 66,000 distinct CDR3 sequences, roughly 60% of them seen just once. The sequencing sample was made of distant non-tumor lung tissue. The source of these receptors is a man aged 70-80 years with non-small cell lung cancer.

For this clonotype: A much larger clonotype is one base distant, so this may be a read error. The chain joins TRBV10-2 to TRBJ1-5, with D possibly TRBD1 on 5 matching bases. Germline lookup yields CDR1 WSHSY and CDR2 SAAADI. This CDR3 spans 13 amino acids. The CDR3 DNA follows: TGCGTCAGCAGTCCCGGGGGGAATCAGCCCCAGCATTTT. Amino acids: CVSSPGGNQPQHF.

For this clonotype: The missing conserved phenylalanine or tryptophan at the end of this CDR3 makes a read error likely. The J gene is TRBJ2-1, the V gene TRBV29-1; D is perhaps TRBD2 (7 bases). The CDR3 covers 14 residues. CDR1 and CDR2 (germline): SQVTM, ANQGSEA. Trimming removed 6 bases at V and 6 bases at J, with 18 bases between. The CDR3 sequence: CSVLTGGSGNEQFY. CDR3 in DNA: TGCAGCGTGCTGACAGGCGGGAGTGGCAATGAGCAGTTCTAC.

This clonotype was counted ten times or more. CDR3 amino acids: CASSQLYGGQGVGEKLFF. As DNA, the CDR3 is TGCGCCAGCAGCCAATTATACGGGGGACAGGGGGTAGGAGAAAAACTGTTTTTT. The chain has TRBV4-1 and TRBJ1-4; 11 bases line up with TRBD1. Germline CDR1 and CDR2: MGHRA and YSYEKL. J was trimmed by 8 bases and V by 2 bases; bases with no gene match: 13. The CDR3 covers 18 residues.

The table lists this clonotype with a few counts. The CDR3 here is CASSLGGPRGDTQYF. CDR3 DNA: TGTGCCAGCAGCTTGGGCGGGCCACGAGGAGATACGCAGTATTTT. The chain carries TRBV5-5 and TRBJ2-3; D may be TRBD2 (5 bases). Germline values: CDR1 SGHKS, CDR2 YYEKEE (reference sequence). CDR3 length: 15 residues. Deletions cut 0 bases from V and 5 bases from J, with 13 bases between.

On this clonotype itself: One end of the junction varies from germline; a read error may be responsible. This sequence joins TRBV6-5 and TRBJ1-2, with 10 positions matching TRBD1. Germline assignment: CDR1 MNHEY and CDR2 SVGAGI. The CDR3 runs to 15 residues. The CDR3 loop reads CAGRPPAGTGVGYTF. The CDR3 DNA reads TGTGCCGGCAGACCCCCCGCCGGGACAGGGGTTGGCTACACCTTC.

V is TRBV2 and J is TRBJ2-2; TRBD1 aligns across 9 bases. Germline CDR1 is SNHLY and CDR2 is FYNNEI. The V gene end was trimmed by 7 bases and the J gene end by 4 bases; junction bases not matched to a gene: 7. The CDR3 spans 15 residues. This CDR3 reads CASIGQGWATGELFF. The DNA for the CDR3 is TGTGCCAGCATCGGACAGGGGTGGGCCACCGGGGAGCTGTTTTTT.

Turning to this clonotype: The conserved phenylalanine or tryptophan normally closing the CDR3 is absent here, so this likely arose from a read error. V usage is TRBV4-1 and J usage is TRBJ1-2; possible D gene TRBD1, 5 bases. The CDR3 loop spans 15 amino acids. Deletions cut 3 bases from V and 4 bases from J, with 15 bases between. The germline V gene encodes CDR1 MGHRA and CDR2 YSYEKL. CDR3 amino acids: CASSQDHWGSYGYTS. In DNA form, the CDR3 reads TGCGCCAGCAGCCAGGACCACTGGGGCTCCTATGGCTACACCTCC.

A note on this clonotype: A much larger clone lies a single base off, so this may be a read error. The rearrangement uses TRBV6-2 or TRBV6-3 and TRBJ1-2; TRBD1 is a possible D gene (5 bases). From germline, CDR1 is MNHEY and CDR2 SVGEGT. The CDR3 length is 12 residues. This chain's CDR3 is CASSYGAYGYIF. The CDR3 DNA follows: TGTGCCAGCAGTTATGGGGCCTATGGCTACATCTTC.

In the case of this clonotype: The conserved phenylalanine or tryptophan is not found at the CDR3 terminus, so this likely reflects a read error. No DNA is shown, since the ends of the CDR3 on it are uncertain; the CDR3 is the one TCRdb lists. V is TRBV21-1 and J is TRBJ2-4; the tabulated D call, TRBD1, remains unverified against the DNA. TRBV21-1 is annotated as a pseudogene. The CDR3 sequence runs 8 residues, both termini included. This CDR3 is CASTLLPS.

Details on this clonotype: The junction differs from germline at one of its ends, possibly a read error. The chain employs TRBV6-1 and TRBJ1-5; D may be TRBD1 (6 bases). The CDR3 length is 16 residues. Germline V gene sequence: CDR1 MNHNS, CDR2 SASEGT. The CDR3 region is CASSDPGTLMNQPQHF. CDR3 DNA: TGTGCCAGCAGTGACCCCGGGACACTTATGAATCAACCCCAGCATTTT.

Remarks on this clonotype: A read error may be the cause here, since a much bigger clone is one base away. This rearrangement joins TRBV5-4 to TRBJ2-5; D unclear. There are 14 residues in the CDR3. Germline CDR1 SGHNT, CDR2 YYREEE (reference sequence). V gave up 3 bases and J gave up 1 base, with 10 bases separating them. CDR3 bases: TGTGCCAGCAGCTGGAGACACCTCCAAGAGACCCAGTACTTC. As protein: CASSWRHLQETQYF.

Comments on this clonotype: Lacking the conserved final phenylalanine or tryptophan, this CDR3 likely reflects a read error. The J gene is TRBJ2-7, the V gene TRBV5-1; D is possibly TRBD1 or TRBD2 (5 bases each). This CDR3 has 15 amino acids. Germline CDR1 reads SGHRS; CDR2 reads YFSETQ. V shed 3 bases and J shed 6 bases, with 19 bases lying between them. The CDR3 sequence: CASSWLIGTTCEQYL. In DNA, the CDR3 is TGCGCCAGCAGCTGGTTGATAGGGACGACCTGCGAGCAGTACTTA.

In the case of this clonotype: The junction differs from germline at one of its ends, possibly a read error. The chain uses TRBV6-1 and TRBJ2-2, with a possible D match to TRBD1 (5 bases). This CDR3 is 16 amino acids long. Germline lookup yields CDR1 MNHNS and CDR2 SASEGT. The DNA for the CDR3 is TGTGCCAGCAGTGATTTTCAGGGTTCGGACACCTGGGAGCTGTTTTTT. Its protein is CASSDFQGSDTWELFF.

This clonotype was seen repeatedly, ten times or more. The chain couples TRBV29-1 to TRBJ1-2; a possible D gene is TRBD1 (5 bases). The CDR3 is 13 residues long. The germline CDR1 and CDR2 sequences are SQVTM and ANQGSEA. V was clipped by 4 bases and J by 5 bases, with 14 bases between them. The chain's CDR3 is CSVGGGERYGYTF. In nucleotides, the CDR3 is TGCAGCGTTGGTGGGGGGGAGAGGTATGGCTACACCTTC.

This clonotype came up a few times. Given a much more abundant clone one base away, this may be a read error. This chain links TRBV12-3 or TRBV12-4 with TRBJ2-2; 9 bases map to TRBD1. The V gene end was trimmed by 8 bases and the J gene end by 7 bases; junction bases not matched to a gene: 8. The CDR3 contains 14 residues. CDR3 in DNA: TGTGCCAGCTGCTCCGGGACAGGGTACGGGGAGCTGTTTTTT. Its translation: CASCSGTGYGELFF.

This chain joins TRBV7-9 and TRBJ2-1; a weak D match, TRBD1 (5 bases). This CDR3 has 12 amino acids. Trimming shortened V by 1 base and J by 9 bases, and 7 bases separated the two germline ends. CDR1 and CDR2 (germline): SEHNR, FQNEAQ (reference sequence). CDR3 sequence (DNA): TGTGCCAGCAGCTTAGAAGGGGTTGAGCAGTTCTTC. Translating gives CASSLEGVEQFF.

This sequence joins TRBV28 and TRBJ2-7; possible D gene TRBD1, 5 bases. The CDR3 sequence is 15 residues long. Looked up from germline, CDR1 is MDHEN and CDR2 is SYDVKM. Trimming removed 4 bases from V and 2 bases from J, with 15 bases in between. The CDR3 DNA follows: TGTGCCAGCAGTTCCCCCCGCCAGGGCACCTACGAGCAGTACTTC. Translation gives CASSSPRQGTYEQYF.

Concerning this clonotype: No conserved phenylalanine or tryptophan is present at the end of the CDR3, so a read error is the likely explanation. The chain recombines TRBV7-9 with TRBJ2-5; D gene ambiguous. In germline, CDR1 is SEHNR, CDR2 FQNEAQ (reference sequence). V was shortened by 0 bases and J by 5 bases, with 4 bases between the two germline ends. The CDR3 runs 12 residues. The CDR3 sequence is CASSLAKETQYL. The CDR3 nucleotides read TGTGCCAGCAGCTTAGCGAAGGAGACCCAGTACCTC.

The rearrangement uses TRBV5-4 and TRBJ1-2, with 8 bases matching TRBD1. CDR1 and CDR2 from the germline V gene are SGHNT and YYREEE (reference sequence). The ends lost 2 bases at V and 13 bases at J; junction bases unmatched: 16. The CDR3 is 15 residues long. The CDR3 DNA reads as TGTGCCAGCAGCTTCCCGGGACAGGACATCTATAGCTTCACCTTC. Its protein product is CASSFPGQDIYSFTF.

The sample holds many counts of this clonotype. This chain links TRBV7-9 with TRBJ1-2; D perhaps matches TRBD1 (5 bases). Trimming cost V 5 bases and J 4 bases, with 11 bases left between them. The germline CDR1 and CDR2 sequences are SEHNR and FQNEAQ (reference sequence). The CDR3 has 13 residues. The CDR3, as DNA: TGTGCCAGCAGCACCCAGGGTGGCTATGGCTACACCTTC. Translated, it gives CASSTQGGYGYTF.